The clone carrying this T cell receptor (beta chain) appeared a few times. The antigen remains undetermined. Sample barcodes and UMIs were carried by the TCR alpha and TCR beta cDNA libraries that 5'RACE generated with constant-segment primers. A single record per CDR3 protein comes from TCRdb applying MiXCR to the 5' RACE reads. The data contain 400,000 or so distinct CDR3 sequences, around 18% of them singletons. This record belongs to a study of T-cell memory formation after mild COVID-19. Findings and limits, study-wide: A balance of CD4 and CD8 characterized clones contracting day 15 to 85, whereas later expanders leaned CD4+. CD4+ contracting clones were mainly CM and EM; CD8+ ones, EMRA. Among clones peaking at day 37 in the second wave, SARS-CoV-2 specificity remained unconfirmed.

The CDR3 extends over 15 amino acids. The V end was cut by 7 bases, the J end by 4 bases, with 17 bases between. Per germline, CDR1 SGHTA and CDR2 FQGNSA. The chain combines TRBV7-2 with TRBJ1-3, with no clear D. Sequencing used PBMCs or a T cell subset sorted from them (not recorded which). The sequence was collected from an adult woman who had mild COVID-19 (a few samples of this study predate the infection). Cell type and time point are not known. The CDR3 DNA is TGTGCCAGCACCCTAGTACCTGAGCCCGGAAACACCATATATTTT. It yields the protein CASTLVPEPGNTIYF.